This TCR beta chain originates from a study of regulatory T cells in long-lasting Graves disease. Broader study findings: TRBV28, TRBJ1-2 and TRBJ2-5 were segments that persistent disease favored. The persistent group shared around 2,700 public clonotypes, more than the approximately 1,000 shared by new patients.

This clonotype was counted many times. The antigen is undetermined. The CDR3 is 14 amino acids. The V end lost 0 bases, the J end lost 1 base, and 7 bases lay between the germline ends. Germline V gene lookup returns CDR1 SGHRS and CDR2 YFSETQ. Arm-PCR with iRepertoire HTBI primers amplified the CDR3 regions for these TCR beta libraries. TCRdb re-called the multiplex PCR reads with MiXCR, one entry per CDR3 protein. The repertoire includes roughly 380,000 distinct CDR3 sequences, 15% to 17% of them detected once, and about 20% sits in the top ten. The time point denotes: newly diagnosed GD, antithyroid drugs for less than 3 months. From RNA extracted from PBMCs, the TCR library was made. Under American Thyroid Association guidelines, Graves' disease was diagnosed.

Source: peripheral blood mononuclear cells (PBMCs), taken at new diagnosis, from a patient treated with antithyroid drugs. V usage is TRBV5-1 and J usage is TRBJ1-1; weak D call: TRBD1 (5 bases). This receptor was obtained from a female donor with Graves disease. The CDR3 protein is CASSLVRGNTEAFF. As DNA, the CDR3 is TGCGCCAGCAGCTTGGTAAGGGGGAACACTGAAGCTTTCTTT.